The 26 T cell receptor beta chains reported below all come from one sample, sequenced in a study of blood T cell repertoires in COVID-19. Produced via immunoSEQ multiplex PCR; TCRdb's table is partial and in-frame only. The sample carries 350,000 to 450,000 clones, roughly four fifths recorded once. Sequenced material: PBMCs or T cells enriched from blood (not recorded which). These receptors originate from a woman in her fifties or sixties who had recovered from COVID-19.

J is TRBJ1-3 and V is TRBV5-5; D ambiguous. The CDR3 consists of 15 residues. V was clipped by 4 bases and J by 0 bases, with 11 bases between them. Germline loops: CDR1 SGHKS, CDR2 YYEKEE (reference sequence). The chain's CDR3 is CASSVPGNSGNTIYF. As DNA, the CDR3 is TGTGCCAGCAGCGTCCCCGGGAACTCTGGAAACACCATATATTTT. The full variable domain, its missing parts supplied by reference TRBV5-5 and TRBJ1-3, is DAGVTQSPTHLIKTRGQQVTLRCSPISGHKSVSWYQQVLGQGPQFIFQYYEKEERGRGNFPDRFSARQFPNYSSELNVNALLLGDSALYLCASSVPGNSGNTIYFGEGSWLTVV.

J is TRBJ1-2 and V is TRBV19; D possibly corresponds to TRBD1 (6 bases). V dropped 5 bases and J dropped 4 bases, with 14 bases sitting between them. CDR3 length: 14 residues. From germline, CDR1 is LNHDA and CDR2 SQIVND (reference sequence). CDR3 protein: CASSQLTGPYGYTF. DNA of the CDR3: TGTGCCAGTAGTCAATTGACAGGACCCTATGGCTACACCTTC.

This clone was observed a single time. The chain combines TRBV29-1 with TRBJ1-2, with unresolved D. The CDR3 runs to 14 residues. Trimming cost V 0 bases and J 4 bases, with 12 bases left between them. The germline gives CDR1 SQVTM, CDR2 ANQGSEA. CDR3 sequence reads: CSVEDLRVAYGYTF. In DNA, the CDR3 is TGCAGCGTTGAAGATCTGAGGGTCGCCTATGGCTACACCTTC.

The chain is built from TRBV4-2 and TRBJ1-1; D might be TRBD1 (5 bases). Trimming cost V 1 base and J 3 bases, with 18 bases left between them. Germline V gene data show CDR1 as LGHNA and CDR2 as YNFKEQ. The CDR3 is 17 amino acids. CDR3: CASSQGTGRWDDTEAFF. The CDR3 DNA sequence: TGTGCCAGCAGCCAAGGTACAGGAAGATGGGATGACACTGAAGCTTTCTTT.

This clone was counted only a few times. V usage is TRBV16 and J usage is TRBJ1-2; D is possibly TRBD1 (5 bases). The CDR3 totals 15 residues. The germline gives CDR1 KGHSY, CDR2 FQNENV. Trimming left V 4 bases short and J 6 bases short, with 18 bases between. The CDR3 coding sequence is TGTGCCAGCAGCCTCCAAGTGGGGCAGGGAAATGGCTACACCTTC. Its protein product is CASSLQVGQGNGYTF.

Only a few counts were recorded for this clone. The chain links TRBV7-2 to TRBJ2-1; D might be TRBD2 (6 bases). Per germline, CDR1 SGHTA and CDR2 FQGNSA. The V end lost 5 bases, the J end lost 7 bases, and 15 bases lay between the germline ends. CDR3 length: 14 residues. This chain's CDR3 is CASSKGTGQNEQFF. The CDR3 bases are TGTGCCAGCAGCAAAGGGACTGGCCAAAATGAGCAGTTCTTC.

The gene calls are TRBV2 and TRBJ2-2; D perhaps matches TRBD2 (6 bases). Germline assignment: CDR1 SNHLY and CDR2 FYNNEI. Trimming removed 5 bases from V and 3 bases from J, with 16 bases in between. CDR3 length equals 16 residues. In nucleotides, the CDR3 is TGTGCCAGCAGTCGTACTAGCCGAAGTCACACCGGGGAGCTGTTTTTT. This gives the protein CASSRTSRSHTGELFF.

This sequence joins TRBV9 and TRBJ1-1; D is ambiguous. V lost 0 bases and J 0 bases, leaving 12 bases between the germline ends. The CDR3 runs 16 residues. Germline V gives CDR1 SGDLS, CDR2 YYNGEE. The CDR3 coding sequence is TGTGCCAGCAGCGTAGGGGCAGCCTTCATGAACACTGAAGCTTTCTTT. This sequence encodes CASSVGAAFMNTEAFF.

The CDR3 sequence: CASTITGLSGANVLTF. The CDR3 region has the DNA TGTGCCAGCACAATCACAGGGCTAAGTGGGGCCAACGTCCTGACTTTC. V gene TRBV7-9 combines with J gene TRBJ2-6, with D perhaps TRBD1 (6 bases). The CDR3 contains 16 residues. Trimming removed 7 bases from V and 3 bases from J, with 16 bases in between. Germline V gene lookup returns CDR1 SEHNR and CDR2 FQNEAQ (reference sequence).

CDR3 DNA: TGTGCCAGCAGCTTAAGTGGGGGCTTTGGCTACACCTTC. Translation gives CASSLSGGFGYTF. This chain links TRBV11-2 with TRBJ1-2; tentatively, D is TRBD1 (6 bases). CDR3 length: 13 amino acids. The V end was cut by 2 bases, the J end by 7 bases, with 11 bases between. CDR1 SGHAT and CDR2 FQNNGV come from the germline V gene. Filled out from reference TRBV11-2 and TRBJ1-2, the complete variable domain reads EAGVAQSPRYKIIEKRQSVAFWCNPISGHATLYWYQQILGQGPKLLIQFQNNGVVDDSQLPKDRFSAERLKGVDSTLKIQPAKLEDSAVYLCASSLSGGFGYTFGSGTRLTVV.

The chain is built from TRBV5-4 and TRBJ2-1; 7 nucleotides align to TRBD2. V lost 5 bases to trimming and J lost 5 bases; unmatched junction nucleotides: 7. Germline CDR1 is SGHNT and CDR2 is YYREEE (reference sequence). This CDR3 comprises 14 residues. The DNA for the CDR3 is TGTGCCAGCAGTTACGGGACTACTCACAATGAGCAGTTCTTC. Protein product: CASSYGTTHNEQFF.

This clone was picked up many times. The CDR3 here is CASSITRNQPQHF. DNA of the CDR3: TGCGCCAGCAGCATCACGAGGAATCAGCCCCAGCATTTT. The rearrangement links TRBV4-1 to TRBJ1-5; no definite D call. The length of the CDR3 is 13 residues. Germline CDR1 MGHRA, CDR2 YSYEKL. Trimming removed 5 bases at V and 4 bases at J, with 9 bases between.

The chain links TRBV6-5 to TRBJ2-7; 7 bases agree with TRBD1. From germline, CDR1 is MNHEY and CDR2 SVGAGI. This CDR3 spans 14 amino acids. J was trimmed by 3 bases and V by 2 bases; bases with no gene match: 4. As DNA, the CDR3 is TGTGCCAGCAGTTACACCCGGGACAGCTACGAGCAGTACTTC. Amino acids: CASSYTRDSYEQYF.

This sequence joins TRBV6-2 or TRBV6-3 and TRBJ2-7, with TRBD1 matching 7 bases. This CDR3 contains 17 residues. The ends lost 5 bases at V and 4 bases at J; junction bases unmatched: 17. Per the germline V gene, CDR1 is MNHEY and CDR2 is SVGEGT. CDR3 region: CASSTTFVTGLTYEQYF. The CDR3 nucleotides read TGTGCCAGCAGTACGACATTCGTGACAGGGTTGACTTACGAGCAGTACTTC.

J is TRBJ2-2 and V is TRBV18; 9 bases agree with TRBD1. In germline, CDR1 is KGHSH, CDR2 LQKENI. This CDR3 has 16 amino acids. V was clipped by 3 bases and J by 2 bases; unmatched bases: 4. For the CDR3, the DNA is TGTGCCAGCTCACCCCGGACAGGGGTTAACACCGGGGAGCTGTTTTTT. Protein product: CASSPRTGVNTGELFF. The variable domain in full, completed from reference TRBV18 and TRBJ2-2, reads NAGVMQNPRHLVRRRGQEARLRCSPMKGHSHVYWYRQLPEEGLKFMVYLQKENIIDESGMPKERFSAEFPKEGPSILRIQQVVRGDSAAYFCASSPRTGVNTGELFFGEGSRLTVL.

The J gene is TRBJ2-1, the V gene TRBV29-1; weak D call: TRBD1 (6 bases). Germline loops: CDR1 SQVTM, CDR2 ANQGSEA. V was cut by 5 bases and J by 10 bases, with 12 bases left in between. The CDR3 has 11 amino acids. The CDR3 spells CSVSTGREQFF. CDR3 DNA sequence: TGCAGCGTTAGCACAGGGCGCGAGCAGTTCTTC.

The chain joins TRBV2 to TRBJ1-1, with TRBD1 matching over 12 bases. This CDR3 region has 15 residues. V lost 5 bases, J lost 6 bases, and 7 bases stayed unmatched. CDR1 and CDR2 (germline): SNHLY, FYNNEI. The CDR3 bases are TGTGCCAGCAGTACTAGGGACAGGGGGCAGGCTGAAGCTTTCTTT. This codes for CASSTRDRGQAEAFF. The whole variable domain, filled in from reference TRBV2 and TRBJ1-1, reads EPEVTQTPSHQVTQMGQEVILRCVPISNHLYFYWYRQILGQKVEFLVSFYNNEISEKSEIFDDQFSVERPDGSNFTLKIRSTKLEDSAMYFCASSTRDRGQAEAFFGQGTRLTVV.

The V gene is TRBV19, the J gene TRBJ1-1, with D perhaps TRBD1 (5 bases). V lost 4 bases and J lost 4, with 19 bases in between. The CDR3 is 16 residues long. Germline V gives CDR1 LNHDA, CDR2 SQIVND (reference sequence). CDR3 residues: CASSRGGGGLFTEAFF. DNA for the CDR3: TGTGCCAGTAGTAGGGGCGGGGGAGGTCTGTTCACTGAAGCTTTCTTT.

The rearrangement uses TRBV19 and TRBJ1-5; tentatively, D is TRBD1 (5 bases). Germline CDR1 LNHDA, CDR2 SQIVND (reference sequence). Between the trimmed V and J ends, which lost 7 bases and 0 bases, there was a span of 19 bases. This CDR3 contains 17 residues. The CDR3, as DNA: TGTGCCAGTACCCCGGGACGGGGACTTATTAGCAATCAGCCCCAGCATTTT. It is translated as CASTPGRGLISNQPQHF.

The chain combines TRBV18 with TRBJ1-1, with D perhaps TRBD1 (5 bases). The germline V gene has CDR1 KGHSH and CDR2 LQKENI. V was trimmed by 3 bases and J by 5 bases, leaving 7 bases between them. This CDR3 has 12 residues. CDR3 in amino acids: CASSPPGTEAFF. CDR3 coding DNA: TGTGCCAGCTCACCGCCAGGGACTGAAGCTTTCTTT.

The chain uses TRBV5-1 and TRBJ1-1; D call uncertain. The germline V gene has CDR1 SGHRS and CDR2 YFSETQ. This CDR3 contains 14 residues. The ends were cut back, 4 bases at V and 2 bases at J, with 12 bases in the middle. The CDR3 nucleotides read TGCGCCAGCAGCGCGGGATCAGGTAACACTGAAGCTTTCTTT. It yields the protein CASSAGSGNTEAFF.

V gene TRBV3-1 (or the pseudogene TRBV3-2) combines with J gene TRBJ2-7; 9 nucleotides align to TRBD1. This CDR3 is built from 15 residues. Germline assignment: CDR1 LGHDT and CDR2 YNNKEL (reference sequence). Trimming cost V 1 base and J 6 bases; bases outside gene matches: 7. Here the CDR3 reads CASSQVGGQGSEQYF. The DNA for the CDR3 is TGTGCCAGCAGCCAAGTGGGAGGACAGGGGAGCGAGCAGTACTTC.

The chain joins TRBV7-2 to TRBJ1-2; D is unresolved. The ends were cut back, 1 base at V and 4 bases at J, with 4 bases in the middle. The CDR3 contains 12 residues. Germline CDR1 reads SGHTA; CDR2 reads FQGNSA. Here the CDR3 reads CASSLESYGYTF. DNA of the CDR3: TGTGCCAGCAGCTTAGAGAGCTATGGCTACACCTTC.

V usage is TRBV7-2 and J usage is TRBJ1-3; D not resolved. V gave up 2 bases and J gave up 0 bases, with 8 bases separating them. The CDR3 contains 15 residues. Germline CDR1 and CDR2: SGHTA and FQGNSA. CDR3 nucleotide sequence: TGTGCCAGCAGCTTAATGGCGGGCTCTGGAAACACCATATATTTT. It is translated as CASSLMAGSGNTIYF.

This chain joins TRBV7-9 and TRBJ2-7, with D uncertain. Trimming left V 4 bases short and J 9 bases short, with 13 bases between. Germline V gene sequence: CDR1 SEHNR, CDR2 FQNEAQ (reference sequence). The CDR3 has 12 residues. The CDR3 loop reads CASSSSNVGQYF. The CDR3 DNA follows: TGTGCCAGCAGCTCCAGTAATGTTGGGCAGTACTTC.

This sequence joins TRBV2 and TRBJ1-6; TRBD1 is a possible D gene (6 bases). V lost 8 bases and J 7 bases, leaving 18 bases between the germline ends. The CDR3 spans 15 residues. Germline V gene sequence: CDR1 SNHLY, CDR2 FYNNEI. In DNA form, the CDR3 reads TGTGCCAGCGGGGGCTACAGCAGCGAAAATTCACCCCTCCACTTT. It translates to CASGGYSSENSPLHF. The whole variable domain, remainder taken from reference TRBV2 and TRBJ1-6, is EPEVTQTPSHQVTQMGQEVILRCVPISNHLYFYWYRQILGQKVEFLVSFYNNEISEKSEIFDDQFSVERPDGSNFTLKIRSTKLEDSAMYFCASGGYSSENSPLHFGNGTRLTVT.